Following are 18 T cell receptor beta chains from one sample sequenced in a study of blood T cell repertoires in COVID-19. The method was immunoSEQ multiplex PCR; TCRdb's version includes in-frame clones alone and lacks a portion of them. The sample holds under 100,000 clones, around 81% seen once. Material for sequencing was peripheral blood. The receptors come from a woman aged 65 to 85 with acute or convalescent COVID-19.

The chain couples TRBV7-8 to TRBJ2-2, with 11 bases lining up with TRBD2. CDR3 size: 17 residues. V dropped 0 bases and J dropped 5; count of bases not matched to a gene: 5. Germline lookup yields CDR1 SGHVS and CDR2 FQNEAQ. CDR3 amino acids: CASSLANLAGGTGELFF. CDR3 in DNA: TGTGCCAGCAGCTTAGCAAATCTAGCGGGGGGTACCGGGGAGCTGTTTTTT.

The V call is TRBV10-3, the J call TRBJ2-3, with 9 bases lining up with TRBD2. V gave up 11 bases and J gave up 0 bases; unmatched junction bases: 6. The CDR3 spans 14 residues. Looked up from germline, CDR1 is ENHRY and CDR2 is SYGVKD. The CDR3 spells CAASGGPSTDTQYF. The CDR3 DNA reads TGTGCCGCAAGCGGGGGGCCCAGCACAGATACGCAGTATTTT.

The genes are TRBV19 and TRBJ2-7, with a weak D call TRBD2 (5 bases). Germline lookup yields CDR1 LNHDA and CDR2 SQIVND (reference sequence). The CDR3 has 15 residues. Trimming cost V 5 bases and J 6 bases, with 20 bases left between them. CDR3 sequence (DNA): TGTGCCAGTAGTCAAACCTTCGCGGGCCCTGGCGAGCAGTACTTC. Amino acid sequence: CASSQTFAGPGEQYF.

The chain has TRBV5-1 and TRBJ1-1; the D gene is possibly TRBD1 (6 bases). Germline V gene sequence: CDR1 SGHRS, CDR2 YFSETQ. The germline V and J ends were trimmed by 2 bases and 1 base, with 15 bases remaining between them. The CDR3 length is 16 residues. The DNA of the CDR3 is TGCGCCAGCAGCTTACTAACCGGGACACAGAACACTGAAGCTTTCTTT. Amino acid sequence: CASSLLTGTQNTEAFF. Based on the CDR3 plus reference TRBV5-1 and TRBJ1-1, the full variable domain is KAGVTQTPRYLIKTRGQQVTLSCSPISGHRSVSWYQQTPGQGLQFLFEYFSETQRNKGNFPGRFSGRQFSNSRSEMNVSTLELGDSALYLCASSLLTGTQNTEAFFGQGTRLTVV.

The CDR3 is CASSSTAWTGASTDTQYF. DNA for the CDR3: TGTGCCAGCAGCTCAACAGCATGGACAGGGGCTAGCACAGATACGCAGTATTTT. The V call is TRBV13, the J call TRBJ2-3, with 9 bases fitting TRBD1. Germline trimming cut 4 bases from V and 0 bases from J; bases unmatched to any gene: 11. The germline V gene has CDR1 PRHDT and CDR2 FYEKMQ (reference sequence). This CDR3 contains 18 residues. The full variable domain, with the rest looked up from reference TRBV13 and TRBJ2-3, is AAGVIQSPRHLIKEKRETATLKCYPIPRHDTVYWYQQGPGQDPQFLISFYEKMQSDKGSIPDRFSAQQFSDYHSELNMSSLELGDSALYFCASSSTAWTGASTDTQYFGPGTRLTVL.

This clone ranks as medium-sized. The sample holds other DNA sequences that translate to the same CDR3. The chain carries TRBV7-8 and TRBJ2-1; 12 positions match TRBD2. J was trimmed by 10 bases and V by 6 bases; bases with no gene match: 7. This CDR3 comprises 14 residues. Per germline, CDR1 SGHVS and CDR2 FQNEAQ. CDR3 amino acids: CASSLTSGGREQFF. As DNA, the CDR3 is TGTGCCAGCAGTCTGACTAGCGGGGGCAGAGAGCAGTTCTTC.

This clone was counted between two and nine times. This chain links TRBV6-2 or TRBV6-3 with TRBJ2-5, with D possibly TRBD1 on 5 matching bases. CDR3 length equals 14 residues. The germline V gene encodes CDR1 MNHEY and CDR2 SVGEGT. The V and J ends lost 6 bases and 2 bases respectively, with 13 bases between them. CDR3 nucleotide sequence: TGTGCCAGCAGCTCCGACAGAGTACAAGAGACCCAGTACTTC. Its translation: CASSSDRVQETQYF.

The chain is built from TRBV28 and TRBJ1-4; unclear D gene. This CDR3 is built from 15 residues. Germline V gene data show CDR1 as MDHEN and CDR2 as SYDVKM. V lost 5 bases, J lost 7 bases, and 17 bases lay in between. The CDR3 protein is CASSTQEGWIEKLFF. The CDR3 DNA follows: TGTGCCAGCAGTACCCAGGAGGGTTGGATTGAAAAACTGTTTTTT.

This chain uses TRBV4-1 with TRBJ2-7; D may be TRBD1 (6 bases). The V gene's germline CDR1 is MGHRA and CDR2 YSYEKL. The CDR3 is made up of 15 amino acids. The V end lost 0 bases, the J end lost 5 bases, and 14 bases lay between the germline ends. The CDR3: CASSQDIPRGHEQYF. CDR3 sequence (DNA): TGCGCCAGCAGCCAAGATATACCCAGGGGCCACGAGCAGTACTTC.

This sequence joins TRBV2 and TRBJ2-1; D gene uncertain. V lost 6 bases and J lost 9, with 15 bases in between. Germline V lookup: CDR1 SNHLY, CDR2 FYNNEI. CDR3 length equals 13 residues. CDR3 region: CASRREASSEQFF. DNA of the CDR3: TGTGCCAGCAGGCGAGAGGCCTCCAGTGAGCAGTTCTTC.

The gene calls are TRBV5-4 and TRBJ1-1; the D gene is possibly TRBD1 (6 bases). Germline V gene sequence: CDR1 SGHNT, CDR2 YYREEE (reference sequence). V was pared by 2 bases and J by 5 bases, with 10 bases between. The CDR3 contains 13 residues. CDR3 loop: CASSFRGGTEAFF. CDR3 DNA sequence: TGTGCCAGCAGCTTTAGGGGGGGGACTGAAGCTTTCTTT. The entire variable domain, with the rest obtained from reference TRBV5-4 and TRBJ1-1, is as follows: ETGVTQSPTHLIKTRGQQVTLRCSSQSGHNTVSWYQQALGQGPQFIFQYYREEENGRGNFPPRFSGLQFPNYSSELNVNALELDDSALYLCASSFRGGTEAFFGQGTRLTVV.

The chain recombines TRBV20-1 with TRBJ1-1, with a possible D match to TRBD1 (5 bases). The CDR3 runs to 10 residues. Germline V gene sequence: CDR1 DFQATT, CDR2 SNEGSKA (reference sequence). The CDR3: CSQGNTEAFF. CDR3 coding DNA: TGCAGCCAGGGGAACACTGAAGCTTTCTTT.

The J gene is TRBJ1-1, the V gene TRBV6-5; D remains ambiguous. Germline CDR1 MNHEY, CDR2 SVGAGI. This CDR3 spans 14 amino acids. V dropped 5 bases and J dropped 4 bases, with 14 bases sitting between them. CDR3 DNA sequence: TGTGCCAGCAGTAAACCGGGGAGTAGCACTGAAGCTTTCTTT. Translating gives CASSKPGSSTEAFF.

In its sample, this clone was seen once. The chain uses TRBV2 and TRBJ1-2; tentatively, D is TRBD1 (6 bases). The germline CDR1 and CDR2 sequences are SNHLY and FYNNEI. Trimming left V 2 bases short and J 2 bases short, with 12 bases between. The CDR3 is 15 amino acids. This CDR3 is CASSEIGGQNYGYTF. The CDR3 DNA reads TGTGCCAGCAGTGAAATCGGCGGACAGAACTATGGCTACACCTTC.

This clone occurred once. This chain joins TRBV6-5 and TRBJ2-7; a possible D gene is TRBD1 (6 bases). The CDR3 loop spans 15 amino acids. V shed 7 bases and J shed 1 base, with 17 bases lying between them. Germline CDR1 reads MNHEY; CDR2 reads SVGAGI. The CDR3 is CASMGFWTESYEQYF. The CDR3 region has the DNA TGTGCCAGCATGGGGTTCTGGACAGAGTCCTACGAGCAGTACTTC.

This clone was recorded once. The chain is built from TRBV9 and TRBJ1-6; D is uncertain. V lost 0 bases and J 0 bases, leaving 10 bases between the germline ends. The CDR3 loop spans 17 amino acids. Germline assignment: CDR1 SGDLS and CDR2 YYNGEE. CDR3: CASSVEPLSSYNSPLHF. The CDR3 region has the DNA TGTGCCAGCAGCGTAGAACCGCTGAGCTCCTATAATTCACCCCTCCACTTT.

This clone occurred a few times. The chain combines TRBV7-3 with TRBJ1-5; D unresolved. The CDR3 sequence is 13 residues long. The V end lost 0 bases, the J end lost 5 bases, and 5 bases lay between the germline ends. Germline V gene data show CDR1 as SGHTA and CDR2 as FQGTGA. The CDR3 DNA reads as TGTGCCAGCAGCTTAACACAAGATCAGCCCCAGCATTTT. Its translation: CASSLTQDQPQHF.

Here the CDR3 DNA reads TGTGCCAGCGGGCCAAGGAACACTGAAGCTTTCTTT. This codes for CASGPRNTEAFF. The chain links TRBV12-3 or TRBV12-4 to TRBJ1-1; D ambiguous. This CDR3 comprises 12 residues. The ends were cut back, 8 bases at V and 1 base at J, with 8 bases in the middle.